The next 24 T cell receptor beta chains were all read from a single sample in a study of neoadjuvant nivolumab and ipilimumab in lung cancer. Measured with immunoSEQ multiplex PCR; TCRdb has only the in-frame clones, and not every one. This table holds roughly 30,000 clones, less than 90% found once. Sequenced here: peripheral blood, sampled before neoadjuvant nivolumab, alone or with ipilimumab. The receptors were sampled from an adult with non-small cell lung cancer.

This clone has just a few counts. The V call is TRBV11-2, the J call TRBJ2-5, with TRBD1 matching 9 bases. The CDR3 has 15 residues. V trimming: 2 bases; J trimming: 5 bases; junction bases outside the gene matches: 6. Germline values: CDR1 SGHAT, CDR2 FQNNGV. CDR3 sequence: CASSLLTGGSETQYF. In DNA, the CDR3 is TGTGCCAGCAGCTTATTAACAGGGGGCAGTGAGACCCAGTACTTC.

In this sample, this clone turned up once. The rearrangement uses TRBV5-1 and TRBJ2-1; 11 bases are shared with TRBD2. V lost 4 bases and J lost 0; bases outside the gene matches: 3. CDR1 is SGHRS, CDR2 YFSETQ, per germline. The CDR3 runs to 16 residues. The CDR3 protein is CASSQTSGDSYNEQFF. In DNA, the CDR3 is TGCGCCAGCAGCCAGACTAGCGGGGACTCCTACAATGAGCAGTTCTTC.

The chain is built from TRBV14 and TRBJ1-2; D is unclear. CDR3 length equals 14 residues. Germline V CDR1 and CDR2: SGHDN, FVKESK. V was trimmed by 4 bases and J by 5 bases, leaving 14 bases between them. In nucleotides, the CDR3 is TGTGCCAGCAGCCCGTCAGCTTCCAAGTATGGCTACACCTTC. It translates to CASSPSASKYGYTF.

The chain couples TRBV19 to TRBJ1-1; D is possibly TRBD1 (6 bases). With 3 bases removed from V and 4 bases from J, the gap between germline ends came to 15 bases. This CDR3 contains 15 residues. The germline V gene encodes CDR1 LNHDA and CDR2 SQIVND (reference sequence). The CDR3: CASSIILGGGTEAFF. The DNA of the CDR3 is TGTGCCAGTAGTATCATCCTCGGGGGCGGCACTGAAGCTTTCTTT.

This rearrangement joins TRBV10-3 to TRBJ2-7; no definite D call. The CDR3 contains 11 residues. The germline V gene encodes CDR1 ENHRY and CDR2 SYGVKD. V dropped 2 bases and J dropped 4 bases, with 3 bases sitting between them. CDR3 sequence: CAISEAYEQYF. The CDR3 DNA follows: TGTGCCATCAGTGAGGCATACGAGCAGTACTTC.

This clone was observed a handful of times. The chain carries TRBV7-2 and TRBJ1-1, with D hard to call. Germline V gene data show CDR1 as SGHTA and CDR2 as FQGNSA. V was cut by 7 bases and J by 7 bases, with 13 bases left in between. The CDR3 runs 12 residues. CDR3 sequence: CASKVDSYEAFF. The DNA for the CDR3 is TGTGCCAGCAAAGTAGATAGCTATGAAGCTTTCTTT.

This clone was counted only a few times. The chain combines TRBV2 with TRBJ2-5; D is unclear. The CDR3 totals 16 residues. Per germline, CDR1 SNHLY and CDR2 FYNNEI. The V end was cut by 9 bases, the J end by 5 bases, with 25 bases between. Here the CDR3 reads CASLLVFVGVEETQYF. The CDR3 region has the DNA TGTGCCAGTCTTCTCGTCTTTGTAGGAGTCGAGGAGACCCAGTACTTC.

The chain recombines TRBV5-4 with TRBJ2-7; 9 bases map to TRBD1. The CDR3 runs to 16 residues. Germline V gene sequence: CDR1 SGHNT, CDR2 YYREEE (reference sequence). V lost 4 bases, J lost 3 bases, and 11 bases stayed unmatched. CDR3 in amino acids: CASSLAGTGNVYEQYF. CDR3 DNA: TGTGCCAGCAGCCTTGCCGGGACAGGGAACGTCTACGAGCAGTACTTC. The whole variable domain, remainder taken from reference TRBV5-4 and TRBJ2-7, is ETGVTQSPTHLIKTRGQQVTLRCSSQSGHNTVSWYQQALGQGPQFIFQYYREEENGRGNFPPRFSGLQFPNYSSELNVNALELDDSALYLCASSLAGTGNVYEQYFGPGTRLTVT.

This clone was observed once. The chain recombines TRBV7-9 with TRBJ2-2, with 8 bases aligning to TRBD1. CDR3 length: 16 residues. Germline loops: CDR1 SEHNR, CDR2 FQNEAQ (reference sequence). The J segment lost 0 bases and the V segment lost 7 bases, leaving 7 bases of the junction unmatched. This chain's CDR3 is CASMPMGQANTGELFF. The CDR3 nucleotides read TGTGCCAGCATGCCTATGGGACAGGCGAACACCGGGGAGCTGTTTTTT.

V and J are TRBV4-2 and TRBJ2-1; D may correspond to TRBD1 or TRBD2 (5 bases each). V was cut by 5 bases and J by 8 bases, with 10 bases left in between. The CDR3 has 12 amino acids. CDR1 and CDR2 (germline): LGHNA, YNFKEQ. The CDR3 protein is CASSVRGDEQFF. In DNA, the CDR3 is TGTGCCAGCAGCGTTCGGGGCGATGAGCAGTTCTTC.

This clone has a handful of counts. This rearrangement joins TRBV29-1 to TRBJ2-2; TRBD1 matches at 9 bases. This CDR3 has 13 amino acids. Germline V gene sequence: CDR1 SQVTM, CDR2 ANQGSEA. V lost 7 bases, J lost 1 base, and 1 base stayed unmatched. CDR3 sequence (DNA): TGCAGCGCGGACAGGGGGAACACCGGGGAGCTGTTTTTT. Translation: CSADRGNTGELFF.

The genes are TRBV7-3 and TRBJ2-6, with 7 bases identical to TRBD1. The CDR3 spans 16 residues. Looked up from germline, CDR1 is SGHTA and CDR2 is FQGTGA. Trimming cost V 5 bases and J 2 bases; bases outside gene matches: 6. The CDR3 DNA sequence: TGTGCCAGCAGCCGTATTACAGGGGCTGGGGCCAACGTCCTGACTTTC. Translated, it gives CASSRITGAGANVLTF.

This chain uses TRBV28 with TRBJ1-4; TRBD1 matches 7 bases. CDR3 size: 15 residues. V shed 5 bases, J shed 3 bases, and the junction held 6 bases outside the gene matches. Per the germline V gene, CDR1 is MDHEN and CDR2 is SYDVKM. The chain's CDR3 is CASSVSGTANEKLFF. The DNA for the CDR3 is TGTGCCAGCAGTGTTTCCGGGACAGCTAATGAAAAACTGTTTTTT.

CDR3: CSAAEGNTEAFF. The DNA of the CDR3 is TGCAGCGCTGCTGAGGGGAACACTGAAGCTTTCTTT. The chain employs TRBV29-1 and TRBJ1-1; D gene ambiguous. V lost 7 bases and J lost 1, with 10 bases in between. The CDR3 runs 12 residues. CDR1 and CDR2 (germline): SQVTM, ANQGSEA.

The chain combines TRBV25-1 with TRBJ1-4, with TRBD1 identical over 7 bases. The CDR3 has 14 residues. V was pared by 3 bases and J by 4 bases, with 2 bases of the junction left unmatched. Germline V gene data show CDR1 as MGHDK and CDR2 as SYGVNS. For the CDR3, the DNA is TGTGCCAGCAGTGACAGGGGGAGTAATGAAAAACTGTTTTTT. Residues: CASSDRGSNEKLFF.

This chain links TRBV25-1 with TRBJ2-7, with D perhaps matching TRBD2 (5 bases). CDR1 is MGHDK and CDR2 is SYGVNS in the germline V gene. V was shortened by 2 bases and J by 6 bases, with 8 bases between the two germline ends. The CDR3 contains 12 residues. The CDR3 spells CASSEEGSEQYF. The CDR3 DNA sequence: TGTGCCAGCAGTGAAGAGGGTTCCGAGCAGTACTTC.

A note on this clone: A junction boundary mismatches the germline segment, possibly from a read error. The J gene is TRBJ2-1, the V gene TRBV14; 8 nucleotides agree with TRBD2. The CDR3 is made up of 16 amino acids. The V gene's germline CDR1 is SGHDN and CDR2 FVKESK. CDR3 amino acids: CASSQTGGAGYHEQFF. The CDR3 bases are TGTGCCAGCAGCCAAACCGGGGGGGCCGGCTACCATGAGCAGTTCTTC.

The chain recombines TRBV19 with TRBJ1-2, with D maybe TRBD1 (6 bases). The CDR3 runs 15 residues. Trimming took off 7 bases at V and 4 bases at J, with 19 bases between the two ends. Per germline, CDR1 LNHDA and CDR2 SQIVND (reference sequence). CDR3 amino acids: CASTRLGALGYGYTF. CDR3 DNA: TGTGCCAGTACCCGACTGGGGGCCCTGGGCTATGGCTACACCTTC.

The rearrangement links TRBV7-9 to TRBJ2-2; TRBD1 matches 8 bases. This CDR3 spans 19 amino acids. CDR1 is SEHNR and CDR2 is FQNEAQ in the germline V gene (reference sequence). With 3 bases clipped from V and 3 bases from J, the junction kept 15 bases outside the gene matches. DNA for the CDR3: TGTGCCAGCAGCTTCCCCCGTCCGGACAGGGCGACGGACACCGGGGAGCTGTTTTTT. This encodes CASSFPRPDRATDTGELFF.

This chain links TRBV10-1 with TRBJ2-7; D uncertain. V gave up 3 bases and J gave up 5 bases, with 5 bases separating them. The CDR3 loop spans 11 amino acids. CDR1 is WNHNN, CDR2 SYGVQD, per germline (reference sequence). The CDR3 is CASSETHEQYF. The CDR3 DNA sequence: TGCGCCAGCAGTGAAACGCACGAGCAGTACTTC.

The chain combines TRBV28 with TRBJ2-2; 7 nucleotides match TRBD1. This CDR3 is built from 14 residues. V lost 1 base, J lost 5 bases, and 1 base stayed unmatched. Germline V lookup: CDR1 MDHEN, CDR2 SYDVKM. CDR3 loop: CASSLYRGTGELFF. As DNA, the CDR3 is TGTGCCAGCAGTTTATACAGGGGAACCGGGGAGCTGTTTTTT.

This chain connects TRBV28 to TRBJ2-7; perhaps TRBD1 as D (5 bases). The CDR3 has 12 amino acids. CDR1 is MDHEN and CDR2 is SYDVKM in the germline V gene. Trimming shortened V by 6 bases and J by 3 bases, and 9 bases separated the two germline ends. The CDR3 region is CASRYQGYEQYF. DNA of the CDR3: TGTGCCAGCAGGTATCAGGGCTACGAGCAGTACTTC.

The J gene is TRBJ2-1, the V gene TRBV9; the match to TRBD2 covers 7 bases. Trimming at V came to 0 bases and at J to 4 bases, leaving 7 bases not matched to a gene. The CDR3 has 16 amino acids. Germline V gene sequence: CDR1 SGDLS, CDR2 YYNGEE. The DNA of the CDR3 is TGTGCCAGCAGCGTAGGGGACTACCCTTCATACAATGAGCAGTTCTTC. Its protein is CASSVGDYPSYNEQFF.

This chain connects TRBV27 to TRBJ1-6; 7 nucleotides agree with TRBD1. There are 15 residues in the CDR3. CDR1 MNHEY and CDR2 SMNVEV come from the germline V gene (reference sequence). The J segment lost 7 bases and the V segment lost 6 bases, leaving 9 bases of the junction unmatched. The CDR3 protein is CASSITPGQNSPLHF. In DNA, the CDR3 is TGTGCCAGCAGCATAACGCCGGGACAGAATTCACCCCTCCACTTT.